This TCR beta chain was obtained from a study of T-cell memory formation after mild COVID-19. The overall study: The study found TCR clusters largely donor specific. General observations from the study: Memory from before infection featured some responding clones, which suggests cross-reactive memory joined. Clones that contracted from day 15 to 85 had balanced CD4/CD8; later expanders were CD4+ biased.

This CDR3 has 10 residues. V lost 0 bases to trimming and J lost 6 bases, with 3 bases between them. Germline CDR1 is DFQATT and CDR2 is SNEGSKA (reference sequence). Employing constant-segment primers, 5'RACE generated TCR alpha and TCR beta cDNA libraries bearing sample barcodes and UMIs. TCRdb used MiXCR to reprocess the 5' RACE reads, holding one entry per CDR3 protein. The sample includes roughly 400,000 distinct CDR3 sequences, 16% of them seen just once. A few counts support this clonotype. Its antigen remains unknown. This receptor was taken from a man younger than 35 who had mild COVID-19 (a few samples of this study predate the infection). Cell type and time point are not known. The material sequenced was PBMCs or a T cell subset sorted from them (not recorded which). The rearrangement joins TRBV20-1 to TRBJ2-7; D call uncertain. The CDR3 region is CSARDGEQYF. The CDR3 DNA reads as TGCAGTGCTAGAGATGGCGAGCAGTACTTC.